This TCR beta chain appears in the sequencing data of a study of spatial heterogeneity in lung cancer. Time point denoted: sample taken at primary tumor resection. More than 70 TRACERx patients with early, untreated non-small cell lung cancer donated samples. Whole RNA from tumor, nontumor lung or frozen PBMC was sequenced unsorted. This clonotype is medium-sized by share. Every TCR cDNA molecule bore its own unique molecular identifier. TCRdb reprocessed the 5' RACE reads via MiXCR and lists one record per CDR3 protein. Of several thousand distinct CDR3 sequences listed, approximately 9.4% are singletons. The source was normal lung tissue next to the tumor, collected at surgery. The TCR sequence derives from a male donor with early-stage non-small cell lung cancer.

The CDR3 sequence is CAWSWSGSPLNEQFF. The CDR3 DNA follows: TGTGCCTGGAGTTGGAGCGGGAGCCCCCTCAATGAGCAGTTCTTC. The chain employs TRBV30 and TRBJ2-1, with TRBD2 matching over 8 bases. CDR3 length equals 15 residues. V shed 2 bases, J shed 6 bases, and the junction held 9 bases outside the gene matches. Per germline, CDR1 GTSNPN and CDR2 SVGIG (reference sequence).